This T cell receptor (beta chain) was sequenced for a study of molecular identifiers for immune sequencing clone quantification. MiXCR, run by TCRdb on the PCR reads, gives a single entry per CDR3 protein. Counted here are over 50,000 distinct CDR3 sequences, roughly a third occurring once; the ten biggest clones make up 3.5% to 4%. Study-wide points: Clonotypes topping 20 RNA copies carried over 97% of effector molecules but under 1% of naive ones. A shared barcode on identical TCR molecules could lead to underestimated sizes for highly expanded clones.

Germline CDR1 reads SGHAT; CDR2 reads FQNNGV. This CDR3 contains 11 residues. As regards this clonotype: No antigen is known for it. A read error may produce the germline difference seen at one junction end.

The sequenced sample was naive CD8+ T cells from blood, with Jurkat cell RNA spiked in. Subset: FACS-sorted CD8+CD4-CCR7+CD45RA+ naive T cells. This sequence was found in a human donor in good health. Some libraries in this study had Jurkat cell RNA spiked in. This rearrangement joins TRBV11-2 to TRBJ1-3; D is uncertain. The chain's CDR3 is CASSLGTTIYF. The CDR3 DNA reads TGTGCCAGCAGCTTGGGAACCACCATATATTTT. The full variable domain, completed using reference TRBV11-2 and TRBJ1-3, is EAGVAQSPRYKIIEKRQSVAFWCNPISGHATLYWYQQILGQGPKLLIQFQNNGVVDDSQLPKDRFSAERLKGVDSTLKIQPAKLEDSAVYLCASSLGTTIYFGEGSWLTVV.